This TCR beta chain was recorded in a study of cytomegalovirus exposure and HLA in healthy donors. Trimming left V 4 bases short and J 8 bases short, with 23 bases between. Germline V gene sequence: CDR1 MGHRA, CDR2 YSYEKL. The CDR3 runs 16 residues. The assay was immunoSEQ multiplex PCR, and TCRdb's table has in-frame clones only and misses some. Among 98,000 or so clones listed, roughly 84% were seen once. The receptor's source is a woman aged 18-29 years in good health and CMV-seronegative. Sample: PBMCs. This chain connects TRBV4-1 to TRBJ1-2; D gene uncertain. The CDR3 here is CASSLLNLNEVGGYTF. The CDR3 DNA follows: TGCGCCAGCAGCCTCCTGAACCTGAACGAGGTTGGCGGCTACACCTTC.